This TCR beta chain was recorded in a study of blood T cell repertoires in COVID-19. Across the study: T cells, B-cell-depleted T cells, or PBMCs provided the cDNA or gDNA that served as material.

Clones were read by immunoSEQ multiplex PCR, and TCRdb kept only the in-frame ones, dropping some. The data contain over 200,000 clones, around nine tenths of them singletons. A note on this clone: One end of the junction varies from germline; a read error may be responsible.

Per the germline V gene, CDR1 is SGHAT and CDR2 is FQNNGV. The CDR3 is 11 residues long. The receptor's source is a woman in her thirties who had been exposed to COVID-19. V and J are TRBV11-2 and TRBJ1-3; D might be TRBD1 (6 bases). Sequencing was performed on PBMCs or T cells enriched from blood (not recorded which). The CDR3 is CGQSSGNTIYF. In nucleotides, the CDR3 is TGCGGACAGAGCTCTGGAAACACCATATATTTT.